Following are 5 T cell receptor beta chains from one sample sequenced in a study of identical twins. In TCRdb, the 5' RACE reads were re-called with MiXCR into one record per CDR3 protein. Of more than 600,000 distinct CDR3 sequences detected, approximately 18% appear once; the ten largest clones hold around 14%. These same records also appear under a second study, on T cells expressing NK-cell markers.

Material: PBMCs. Source of these receptors: a woman younger than 30 in good health.

This clonotype was observed a handful of times. The chain employs TRBV6-1 and TRBJ2-7; D is ambiguous. Trimming left V 6 bases short and J 4 bases short, with 13 bases between. The length of the CDR3 is 13 residues. In germline, CDR1 is MNHNS, CDR2 SASEGT. The CDR3 spells CASSQPPSYEQYF. In DNA form, the CDR3 reads TGTGCCAGCAGCCAACCGCCGTCGTACGAGCAGTACTTC.

This chain connects TRBV28 to TRBJ2-1; D not certain. The CDR3 is made up of 16 amino acids. The V gene's germline CDR1 is MDHEN and CDR2 SYDVKM. Trimming removed 5 bases from V and 4 bases from J, with 18 bases in between. The DNA for the CDR3 is TGTGCCAGCAGTCCCAGACTGGATATCCGTTACAATGAGCAGTTCTTC. It specifies CASSPRLDIRYNEQFF. Drawing the rest from reference TRBV28 and TRBJ2-1, the complete variable domain is DVKVTQSSRYLVKRTGEKVFLECVQDMDHENMFWYRQDPGLGLRLIYFSYDVKMKEKGDIPEGYSVSREKKERFSLILESASTNQTSMYLCASSPRLDIRYNEQFFGPGTRLTVL.

The chain couples TRBV9 to TRBJ2-2; 7 bases are a match to TRBD2. CDR1 is SGDLS and CDR2 is YYNGEE in the germline V gene. V gave up 5 bases and J gave up 5 bases; unmatched junction bases: 6. The CDR3 extends over 14 amino acids. The CDR3 sequence is CASSVGLGTGELFF. CDR3 DNA: TGTGCCAGCAGTGTTGGACTAGGGACCGGGGAGCTGTTTTTT.

The chain has TRBV5-1 and TRBJ2-5, with D maybe TRBD1 (5 bases). The CDR3 totals 16 residues. The ends were cut back, 1 base at V and 2 bases at J, with 15 bases in the middle. Germline lookup yields CDR1 SGHRS and CDR2 YFSETQ. DNA for the CDR3: TGCGCCAGCAGCTTGCCTCGACAGACCCAACAAGAGACCCAGTACTTC. This translates into CASSLPRQTQQETQYF.

The chain carries TRBV7-6 and TRBJ2-7, with TRBD2 matching 7 bases. The CDR3 covers 15 residues. The trim removed 1 base at V and 7 bases at J, leaving 10 bases unmatched. Germline V gene data show CDR1 as SGHVS and CDR2 as FNYEAQ. The DNA of the CDR3 is TGTGCCAGCAGCTTAGAGCGGGGTTCCCAGGTGGAGCAGTACTTC. Translating it yields CASSLERGSQVEQYF. Filled out from reference TRBV7-6 and TRBJ2-7, the complete variable domain reads GAGVSQSPRYKVTKRGQDVALRCDPISGHVSLYWYRQALGQGPEFLTYFNYEAQQDKSGLPNDRFSAERPEGSISTLTIQRTEQRDSAMYRCASSLERGSQVEQYFGPGTRLTVT.